These 27 T cell receptor beta chains came from one sample sequenced in a study of blood T cell repertoires in COVID-19. Here immunoSEQ multiplex PCR was the method, and the copy in TCRdb shows in-frame clones only, minus some. The sample consists of roughly 40,000 clones, 88% of them appearing once. Sequencing used peripheral blood. Receptors were obtained from a woman in her 40s with acute or convalescent COVID-19.

This chain uses TRBV27 with TRBJ1-4; weak D call: TRBD1 (6 bases). V was cut by 1 base and J by 4 bases, with 16 bases left in between. CDR1 is MNHEY and CDR2 is SMNVEV in the germline V gene (reference sequence). The CDR3 loop spans 17 amino acids. CDR3: CASSLLWLGGDNEKLFF. Here the CDR3 DNA reads TGTGCCAGCAGTTTATTATGGCTAGGGGGGGATAATGAAAAACTGTTTTTT.

This chain joins TRBV7-2 and TRBJ2-2; TRBD2 matches 9 bases. Germline V gene data show CDR1 as SGHTA and CDR2 as FQGNSA. V was clipped by 6 bases and J by 2 bases; unmatched bases: 4. The CDR3 is made up of 15 amino acids. CDR3: CASRRGGVNTGELFF. In DNA form, the CDR3 reads TGTGCCAGCAGGCGCGGGGGGGTTAACACCGGGGAGCTGTTTTTT. The complete variable domain, with remaining parts taken from reference TRBV7-2 and TRBJ2-2, reads GAGVSQSPSNKVTEKGKDVELRCDPISGHTALYWYRQSLGQGLEFLIYFQGNSAPDKSGLPSDRFSAERTGGSVSTLTIQRTQQEDSAVYLCASRRGGVNTGELFFGEGSRLTVL.

The J gene is TRBJ2-7, the V gene TRBV6-5, with 8 positions matching TRBD1. The CDR3 sequence is 15 residues long. Germline CDR1 and CDR2: MNHEY and SVGAGI. Losses at the gene ends were 4 bases for V and 2 bases for J; bases not matched to a gene: 7. The CDR3 DNA sequence: TGTGCCAGCAGTTCCGACAGGGGACCTACCTACGAGCAGTACTTC. It specifies CASSSDRGPTYEQYF.

The table lists this clone with a count of one. This chain joins TRBV6-5 and TRBJ1-5; 9 bases are a match to TRBD1. The CDR3 is made up of 13 amino acids. The V segment lost 6 bases and the J segment 5 bases; nucleotides outside the gene matches: 2. Germline-derived CDR1 and CDR2 are MNHEY and SVGAGI. The CDR3 loop reads CASSGTGHQPQHF. The CDR3, as DNA: TGTGCCAGCAGCGGGACAGGGCATCAGCCCCAGCATTTT.

In this sample, this clone turned up a few times. The V call is TRBV5-1, the J call TRBJ2-2; D might be TRBD2 (7 bases). V was trimmed by 3 bases and J by 1 base, leaving 22 bases between them. The CDR3 is 19 amino acids. The germline V gene has CDR1 SGHRS and CDR2 YFSETQ. The CDR3 coding sequence is TGCGCCAGCAGCTCCCCAAGTTCGGGGGGCCAGGGGAACACCGGGGAGCTGTTTTTT. Amino acids: CASSSPSSGGQGNTGELFF. The whole variable domain, filled in from reference TRBV5-1 and TRBJ2-2, reads KAGVTQTPRYLIKTRGQQVTLSCSPISGHRSVSWYQQTPGQGLQFLFEYFSETQRNKGNFPGRFSGRQFSNSRSEMNVSTLELGDSALYLCASSSPSSGGQGNTGELFFGEGSRLTVL.

The chain couples TRBV29-1 to TRBJ1-2; 9 positions agree with TRBD1. Germline trimming cut 6 bases from V and 2 bases from J; bases unmatched to any gene: 7. The CDR3 is made up of 14 amino acids. Germline V gives CDR1 SQVTM, CDR2 ANQGSEA. The CDR3 DNA reads as TGCAGCGTCCGGCCGGGACAGGGAAACTATGGCTACACCTTC. Its protein product is CSVRPGQGNYGYTF.

The J gene is TRBJ1-4, the V gene TRBV7-2; 8 bases align to TRBD1. From germline, CDR1 is SGHTA and CDR2 FQGNSA. Germline trimming cut 3 bases from V and 4 bases from J; bases unmatched to any gene: 1. The CDR3 sequence is 14 residues long. In DNA, the CDR3 is TGTGCCAGCAGCTTCGGACAGGGTAATGAAAAACTGTTTTTT. This encodes CASSFGQGNEKLFF.

This clone was seen only once. The chain is built from TRBV10-1 and TRBJ1-2; D unresolved. Trimming shortened V by 6 bases and J by 5 bases, and 19 bases separated the two germline ends. The V gene's germline CDR1 is WNHNN and CDR2 SYGVQD (reference sequence). The CDR3 totals 15 residues. DNA for the CDR3: TGCGCCAGCAGCCCTACCGGGTCCGCCGAATATGGCTACACCTTC. This codes for CASSPTGSAEYGYTF.

The chain links TRBV4-3 to TRBJ1-4; D is uncertain. Germline-derived CDR1 and CDR2 are LGHNA and YSLEER. There are 17 residues in the CDR3. The ends were cut back, 1 base at V and 4 bases at J, with 16 bases in the middle. The CDR3 reads CASSQGAVTGSNEKLFF. In nucleotides, the CDR3 is TGCGCCAGCAGCCAAGGGGCGGTCACGGGGAGTAATGAAAAACTGTTTTTT.

This chain connects TRBV24-1 to TRBJ2-3; D is perhaps TRBD1 (5 bases). The CDR3 covers 14 residues. The ends were cut back, 4 bases at V and 3 bases at J, with 10 bases in the middle. Germline-derived CDR1 and CDR2 are KGHDR and SFDVKD. CDR3 sequence reads: CATSDPDRTDTQYF. The CDR3 bases are TGTGCCACCAGTGACCCAGACAGAACAGATACGCAGTATTTT.

This chain connects TRBV10-3 to TRBJ1-3, with 8 nucleotides matching TRBD1. V lost 7 bases and J lost 2; bases outside the gene matches: 13. The germline V gene has CDR1 ENHRY and CDR2 SYGVKD. This CDR3 has 17 amino acids. The CDR3 nucleotides are TGTGCCATCACCGGGACAGGTCCTAAAACCACTGGAAACACCATATATTTT. The encoded protein is CAITGTGPKTTGNTIYF.

The chain combines TRBV10-3 with TRBJ2-1; 11 bases agree with TRBD2. There are 16 residues in the CDR3. Germline loops: CDR1 ENHRY, CDR2 SYGVKD. V shed 6 bases and J 4 bases; nucleotides not matched to a gene: 8. The CDR3 nucleotides read TGTGCCATCAGGTCAGATAGCGGGAGGGATTACAATGAGCAGTTCTTC. Amino acid sequence: CAIRSDSGRDYNEQFF.

A single count supports this clone. The J gene is TRBJ2-5, the V gene TRBV7-9; D is possibly TRBD1 (5 bases). V shed 1 base and J shed 5 bases, with 11 bases lying between them. There are 14 residues in the CDR3. In germline, CDR1 is SEHNR, CDR2 FQNEAQ (reference sequence). The CDR3 spells CASSLVGQGETQYF. The CDR3 DNA reads as TGTGCCAGCAGCTTAGTGGGGCAGGGCGAGACCCAGTACTTC.

This rearrangement joins TRBV7-3 to TRBJ1-1, with a possible D match to TRBD1 (5 bases). Trimming cost V 1 base and J 8 bases, with 20 bases left between them. The CDR3 runs to 16 residues. Germline CDR1 reads SGHTA; CDR2 reads FQGTGA. CDR3 DNA: TGTGCCAGCAGCTTAAGAGGCGCGTCAGGGAGGCCCGAAGCTTTCTTT. Amino acids: CASSLRGASGRPEAFF.

The chain recombines TRBV4-1 with TRBJ1-6, with a tentative D call TRBD1 (5 bases). The germline gives CDR1 MGHRA, CDR2 YSYEKL. Deletions cut 0 bases from V and 10 bases from J, with 13 bases between. This CDR3 is built from 15 residues. The CDR3 here is CASSQDEGARSPLHF. The CDR3 DNA reads TGCGCCAGCAGCCAAGATGAAGGGGCTCGATCACCCCTCCACTTT.

The V gene is TRBV15, the J gene TRBJ2-7; D possibly corresponds to TRBD2 (6 bases). Trimming removed 0 bases from V and 5 bases from J, with 14 bases in between. Germline CDR1 is LNHNV and CDR2 is YYDKDF (reference sequence). The CDR3 totals 15 residues. CDR3 in amino acids: CATSRETRPGDEQYF. The CDR3 coding sequence is TGTGCCACCAGCAGAGAAACCAGGCCGGGGGACGAGCAGTACTTC.

This chain joins TRBV30 and TRBJ1-1, with 7 bases fitting TRBD1. Germline values: CDR1 GTSNPN, CDR2 SVGIG (reference sequence). The length of the CDR3 is 13 residues. J gave up 3 bases and V 5 bases, and 6 bases lay outside the gene matches. The DNA of the CDR3 is TGTGCCTGGGGAGACAGGGCGGACACTGAAGCTTTCTTT. Its protein product is CAWGDRADTEAFF.

J is TRBJ2-3 and V is TRBV18; tentatively, D is TRBD2 (5 bases). The CDR3 has 15 residues. Looked up from germline, CDR1 is KGHSH and CDR2 is LQKENI. V lost 8 bases and J 7 bases, leaving 22 bases between the germline ends. CDR3 residues: CASRAQFGSGNTQYF. CDR3 nucleotides: TGTGCCAGCCGTGCCCAGTTTGGTTCCGGGAATACGCAGTATTTT.

The chain is built from TRBV9 and TRBJ2-7, with 7 bases that match TRBD1. Losses at the gene ends were 6 bases for V and 2 bases for J; bases not matched to a gene: 8. CDR1 SGDLS and CDR2 YYNGEE come from the germline V gene. This CDR3 is built from 14 residues. This CDR3 is CASNKGDSAYEQYF. The CDR3 DNA reads as TGTGCCAGCAATAAGGGGGACAGCGCCTACGAGCAGTACTTC.

The V gene is TRBV9, the J gene TRBJ1-5, with 10 bases identical to TRBD1. The CDR3 loop spans 15 amino acids. The V and J ends lost 4 bases and 3 bases, in that order; junction bases with no gene match: 4. Germline lookup yields CDR1 SGDLS and CDR2 YYNGEE. CDR3: CASSTGTGVNQPQHF. CDR3 DNA sequence: TGTGCCAGCAGCACCGGGACAGGGGTCAATCAGCCCCAGCATTTT.

This clone has only a few counts. The rearrangement joins TRBV29-1 to TRBJ2-7, with TRBD1 as a possible D gene (5 bases). The CDR3 loop spans 12 amino acids. Germline V lookup: CDR1 SQVTM, CDR2 ANQGSEA. The V end lost 2 bases, the J end lost 5 bases, and 10 bases lay between the germline ends. The CDR3 region has the DNA TGCAGCGTTGAAAGGCAGGGCGACGAGCAGTACTTC. Encoded protein: CSVERQGDEQYF.

The chain employs TRBV14 and TRBJ2-5; tentatively, D is TRBD1 (5 bases). Trimming shortened V by 5 bases and J by 4 bases, and 11 bases separated the two germline ends. The CDR3 sequence is 13 residues long. The V gene's germline CDR1 is SGHDN and CDR2 FVKESK. The CDR3 DNA follows: TGTGCCAGCAGCGTGGCAGGGCGAGAGACCCAGTACTTC. As protein: CASSVAGRETQYF.

The chain links TRBV5-4 to TRBJ2-7, with D possibly being TRBD2 (7 bases). CDR3 length: 14 residues. The germline gives CDR1 SGHNT, CDR2 YYREEE (reference sequence). V was trimmed by 1 base and J by 2 bases, leaving 10 bases between them. As DNA, the CDR3 is TGTGCCAGCAGCTTGATAGGGGGGGCCTACGAGCAGTACTTC. Translated: CASSLIGGAYEQYF.

This chain joins TRBV6-4 and TRBJ1-5, with 10 bases lining up with TRBD1. Germline CDR1 MRHNA, CDR2 SNTAGT. This CDR3 is 14 amino acids long. V lost 3 bases to trimming and J lost 4 bases; unmatched junction nucleotides: 0. CDR3 bases: TGTGCCAGCAGTGAGGGACAGGGGAATCAGCCCCAGCATTTT. It encodes CASSEGQGNQPQHF.

The rearrangement links TRBV14 to TRBJ2-2; 10 bases line up with TRBD1. This CDR3 contains 16 residues. The germline CDR1 and CDR2 sequences are SGHDN and FVKESK. J gave up 5 bases and V 2 bases, and 5 bases lay outside the gene matches. CDR3 loop: CASSQWLGQGTGELFF. Written as DNA, the CDR3 is TGTGCCAGCAGCCAATGGTTGGGACAGGGGACCGGGGAGCTGTTTTTT.

The V gene is TRBV21-1, the J gene TRBJ2-6; the D segment call TRBD2 is taken from the table without a DNA check. TRBV21-1 is classified as a pseudogene. The CDR3 runs to 17 residues. CDR3 in DNA: TGTGCCAGCAGTGCGACTAGCCACACCTCTGGGGCCAACGTCCTGACTTTC. Protein product: CASSATSHTSGANVLTF.

This clone occurred a few times. The CDR3 here is CASSIGGHGEQYF. The CDR3 region has the DNA TGTGCCAGTAGTATAGGGGGCCACGGCGAGCAGTACTTC. This chain uses TRBV19 with TRBJ2-7; D may be TRBD1 (5 bases). The CDR3 contains 13 residues. V was shortened by 1 base and J by 6 bases, with 10 bases between the two germline ends. Germline-derived CDR1 and CDR2 are LNHDA and SQIVND (reference sequence).